Below are 31 T cell receptor beta chains sequenced from a single sample in a study of CD8+CD57+ T cells in acquired aplastic anemia. Profiles of TCR beta VDJ and CDR3 were generated from a genomic DNA template. Via MiXCR, TCRdb re-called the reads, giving one row per CDR3 protein. The repertoire includes 200,000 to 250,000 distinct CDR3 sequences, 30% to 40% of them detected once, and more than 0.95% sits in the top ten. Source material: sorted CD4+, CD8+, or CD8+CD57+ T cells (not recorded which) from PBMCs. The receptors shown here come from a human donor in good health, serving as a control.

This clonotype was seen a few times. CDR3 protein: CSARPNGVSYEQYF. CDR3 nucleotides: TGCAGTGCCAGACCCAATGGGGTCTCCTACGAGCAGTACTTC. The chain recombines TRBV20-1 with TRBJ2-7; D gene unclear. V was shortened by 6 bases and J by 0 bases, with 15 bases between the two germline ends. Germline V gene data show CDR1 as DFQATT and CDR2 as SNEGSKA (reference sequence). There are 14 residues in the CDR3.

This clonotype appeared a single time. The V call is TRBV12-3 or TRBV12-4, the J call TRBJ2-7, with D possibly being TRBD2 (5 bases). Between the trimmed V and J ends, which lost 5 bases and 0 bases, there was a span of 32 bases. The CDR3 is 21 residues long. The CDR3 DNA reads TGTGCCAGCAGTCCTATAGGCAGCAGCGTTTACGGGGTAGCCTCCTCCTACGAGCAGTACTTC. Translated, it gives CASSPIGSSVYGVASSYEQYF.

This clonotype has only a few counts. The junction and the germline gene differ at one end; a read error may be behind it. CDR3 in amino acids: CASTEAPLNAEAFF. CDR3 nucleotide sequence: TGTGCCAGCACCGAAGCCCCCTTGAACGCTGAAGCTTTCTTT. The J gene is TRBJ1-1, the V gene TRBV12-3 or TRBV12-4; no firm D call. This CDR3 comprises 14 residues.

Ten or more counts support this clonotype. The V gene is TRBV9, the J gene TRBJ2-7; possible D gene TRBD1, 6 bases. This CDR3 has 14 amino acids. Germline values: CDR1 SGDLS, CDR2 YYNGEE. The V gene lost 4 bases and the J gene lost 7 bases, with 18 bases spanning the gap. The DNA of the CDR3 is TGTGCCAGCAGCCGAGACAGCGCAAGGGGGGAGCAGTACTTC. This sequence encodes CASSRDSARGEQYF.

This clonotype was detected many times. This chain uses TRBV20-1 with TRBJ1-1, with 7 bases that match TRBD1. This CDR3 has 15 amino acids. The ends lost 3 bases at V and 7 bases at J; junction bases unmatched: 14. Germline loops: CDR1 DFQATT, CDR2 SNEGSKA (reference sequence). In DNA form, the CDR3 reads TGCAGTGCTAGCCGACAGGGTACGGGCCGCCTTGAAGCTTTCTTT. Translated, it gives CSASRQGTGRLEAFF.

This clonotype is a singleton in its sample. The chain employs TRBV29-1 and TRBJ1-2; no reliable D call. Germline CDR1 and CDR2: SQVTM and ANQGSEA. V lost 8 bases and J lost 0, with 16 bases in between. The length of the CDR3 is 14 residues. The CDR3 bases are TGCAGCCAAGTCGGGGTTAGGACTAACTATGGCTACACCTTC. Protein product: CSQVGVRTNYGYTF.

The genes are TRBV20-1 and TRBJ1-4; D perhaps matches TRBD1 (6 bases). Trimming removed 0 bases from V and 7 bases from J, with 12 bases in between. Germline lookup yields CDR1 DFQATT and CDR2 SNEGSKA (reference sequence). The CDR3 is 14 amino acids. This chain's CDR3 is CSARDRGVGEKLFF. The DNA for the CDR3 is TGCAGTGCTAGAGATAGGGGGGTAGGTGAAAAACTGTTTTTT.

The chain joins TRBV4-3 to TRBJ1-2, with D possibly being TRBD1 (6 bases). CDR1 is LGHNA and CDR2 is YSLEER in the germline V gene. Trimming removed 0 bases at V and 4 bases at J, with 15 bases between. The length of the CDR3 is 16 residues. CDR3 amino acids: CASSQDYGQKTYGYTF. CDR3 DNA sequence: TGCGCCAGCAGCCAAGATTACGGACAGAAAACCTATGGCTACACCTTC.

J is TRBJ1-2 and V is TRBV6-1; 10 nucleotides agree with TRBD1. Germline V CDR1 and CDR2: MNHNS, SASEGT. The length of the CDR3 is 15 residues. With 5 bases clipped from V and 8 bases from J, the junction kept 11 bases outside the gene matches. CDR3 bases: TGTGCCAGCAGTCAGGACAGGGGGACGACCTACGGCTACACCTTC. The encoded protein is CASSQDRGTTYGYTF.

A note on this clonotype: A junction boundary mismatches the germline segment, possibly from a read error. The chain uses TRBV11-2 and TRBJ2-7; 9 bases map to TRBD2. This CDR3 region has 16 residues. Germline V CDR1 and CDR2: SGHAT, FQNNGV. The DNA of the CDR3 is TGTGCCAGCAGCTTAGATAGCGGGAGCGGGAGCTACGAGCTGTACTTC. Translating it yields CASSLDSGSGSYELYF.

The chain recombines TRBV24-1 with TRBJ2-1, with a possible D match to TRBD1 (6 bases). This CDR3 is 14 amino acids long. The V gene lost 1 base and the J gene lost 10 bases, with 13 bases spanning the gap. The V gene's germline CDR1 is KGHDR and CDR2 SFDVKD. Here the CDR3 reads CATSDFAQGSEQFF. Written as DNA, the CDR3 is TGTGCCACCAGTGATTTCGCGCAGGGGAGCGAGCAGTTCTTC.

In this sample, this clonotype turned up many times. The CDR3 sequence: CATTGEVYDQPQHF. The CDR3 DNA reads TGTGCCACCACAGGGGAGGTATACGATCAGCCCCAGCATTTT. The chain couples TRBV19 to TRBJ1-5; 7 bases map to TRBD1. Germline CDR1 LNHDA, CDR2 SQIVND (reference sequence). The CDR3 extends over 14 amino acids. Unmatched junction bases numbered 11, after V lost 10 bases and J lost 5 bases.

This clonotype was picked up many times. The chain employs TRBV16 and TRBJ1-2; possibly TRBD1 for D (6 bases). This CDR3 comprises 13 residues. Deletions cut 5 bases from V and 7 bases from J, with 14 bases between. The V gene's germline CDR1 is KGHSY and CDR2 FQNENV. The CDR3 protein is CASSVDRLFGYTF. The DNA for the CDR3 is TGTGCCAGCAGCGTTGACAGGCTCTTTGGCTACACCTTC.

This clonotype was recorded at least ten times. V gene TRBV12-3 or TRBV12-4 combines with J gene TRBJ1-4, with D hard to call. This CDR3 comprises 14 residues. With 3 bases removed from V and 2 bases from J, the gap between germline ends came to 7 bases. This chain's CDR3 is CASSLPPTNEKLFF. The CDR3 coding sequence is TGTGCCAGCAGTTTGCCTCCCACTAATGAAAAACTGTTTTTT.

Many counts were recorded for this clonotype. V and J are TRBV2 and TRBJ1-2; TRBD1 is a possible D gene (6 bases). Trimming cost V 4 bases and J 2 bases, with 11 bases left between them. Per germline, CDR1 SNHLY and CDR2 FYNNEI. The CDR3 is 14 residues long. The CDR3 DNA is TGTGCCAGCAGTGCGGGGGCGCCCAACTATGGCTACACCTTC. Its protein product is CASSAGAPNYGYTF.

The chain has TRBV10-3 and TRBJ1-1, with D tentatively TRBD1 (6 bases). Trimming cost V 10 bases and J 5 bases, with 23 bases left between them. This CDR3 has 15 amino acids. Germline V lookup: CDR1 ENHRY, CDR2 SYGVKD. This chain's CDR3 is CASSQPGGRWTEAFF. The CDR3 DNA reads TGTGCCAGCAGCCAGCCGGGGGGGCGGTGGACTGAAGCTTTCTTT.

This clonotype was seen ten or more times. This chain links TRBV7-3 with TRBJ2-3; D not certain. The CDR3 spans 14 residues. The germline V gene encodes CDR1 SGHTA and CDR2 FQGTGA. Between the trimmed V and J ends, which lost 5 bases and 2 bases, there was a span of 11 bases. CDR3 sequence (DNA): TGTGCCAGCAGCCCCCAGACCGACACAGATACGCAGTATTTT. It encodes CASSPQTDTDTQYF.

The chain links TRBV29-1 to TRBJ2-1; TRBD2 matches at 9 bases. Trimming took 5 bases from V and 6 from J; bases not matched to a gene: 8. Germline V gene lookup returns CDR1 SQVTM and CDR2 ANQGSEA. The CDR3 length is 14 residues. CDR3 nucleotides: TGCAGCGTTTCGGTAGCGGGAGCGAGCAATGAGCAGTTCTTC. This gives the protein CSVSVAGASNEQFF.

This clonotype showed up many times. The chain uses TRBV29-1 and TRBJ2-7, with 9 nucleotides matching TRBD1. V was pared by 6 bases and J by 3 bases, with 3 bases of the junction left unmatched. CDR1 is SQVTM and CDR2 is ANQGSEA in the germline V gene. The CDR3 runs to 12 residues. The CDR3 reads CSVRGQGYEQYF. In nucleotides, the CDR3 is TGCAGCGTCAGGGGACAGGGCTACGAGCAGTACTTC.

This clonotype came up many times. The chain couples TRBV2 to TRBJ1-2; the match to TRBD1 covers 7 bases. The junction had 6 bases not matched to a gene; V was cut back by 6 bases and J by 5 bases. Germline values: CDR1 SNHLY, CDR2 FYNNEI. This CDR3 spans 13 amino acids. In nucleotides, the CDR3 is TGTGCCAGCAGGGTTGAGGGGGCGTATGGCTACACCTTC. Residues: CASRVEGAYGYTF.

This clonotype showed up many times. The chain has TRBV2 and TRBJ2-3; no definite D call. CDR3 length: 15 amino acids. Germline values: CDR1 SNHLY, CDR2 FYNNEI. The V and J ends lost 9 bases and 1 base respectively, with 17 bases between them. CDR3 nucleotides: TGTGCCAGTGGAACTGGGCCCTTACGCACAGATACGCAGTATTTT. It is translated as CASGTGPLRTDTQYF.

The V gene is TRBV29-1, the J gene TRBJ2-5; a weak D match, TRBD1 (5 bases). CDR3 length: 11 amino acids. Germline V lookup: CDR1 SQVTM, CDR2 ANQGSEA. Trimming cost V 7 bases and J 0 bases, with 6 bases left between them. As DNA, the CDR3 is TGCAGCGGACAGAACCAAGAGACCCAGTACTTC. The encoded protein is CSGQNQETQYF.

This clonotype was recorded at least ten times. J is TRBJ1-1 and V is TRBV9; D ambiguous. Germline V CDR1 and CDR2: SGDLS, YYNGEE. The V end was cut by 1 base, the J end by 4 bases, with 8 bases between. The CDR3 covers 13 residues. In nucleotides, the CDR3 is TGTGCCAGCAGCGTAAGGGCAGGCACTGAAGCTTTCTTT. Translation: CASSVRAGTEAFF.

This clonotype was recorded many times. The genes are TRBV10-3 and TRBJ2-3, with 9 positions matching TRBD2. V dropped 3 bases and J dropped 4; count of bases not matched to a gene: 14. This CDR3 region has 18 residues. Per germline, CDR1 ENHRY and CDR2 SYGVKD. The CDR3 nucleotides are TGTGCCATCAGTGACCCCGGGGGACTAGCTTACCGGCCAGATACGCAGTATTTT. It is translated as CAISDPGGLAYRPDTQYF.

The table lists this clonotype with many counts. The rearrangement joins TRBV2 to TRBJ1-6, with 8 bases identical to TRBD1. This CDR3 is 14 amino acids long. Germline CDR1 reads SNHLY; CDR2 reads FYNNEI. J gave up 4 bases and V 4 bases, and 0 bases lay outside the gene matches. CDR3 protein: CASSGTGYNSPLHF. In DNA form, the CDR3 reads TGTGCCAGCAGTGGGACAGGGTATAATTCACCCCTCCACTTT.

This sequence joins TRBV20-1 and TRBJ1-4, with D possibly being TRBD1 (5 bases). Germline V gives CDR1 DFQATT, CDR2 SNEGSKA (reference sequence). CDR3 size: 14 residues. V gave up 3 bases and J gave up 6 bases, with 14 bases separating them. DNA of the CDR3: TGCAGTGCTAGTGGTCGGGGCGGACATGAAAAACTGTTTTTT. This encodes CSASGRGGHEKLFF.

At least ten counts were recorded for this clonotype. This chain joins TRBV7-6 and TRBJ1-4; TRBD1 matches at 7 bases. Germline V gene lookup returns CDR1 SGHVS and CDR2 FNYEAQ. The length of the CDR3 is 16 residues. Unmatched junction bases numbered 12, after V lost 4 bases and J lost 7 bases. The CDR3 sequence is CASSSRPTGRGEKLFF. Written as DNA, the CDR3 is TGTGCCAGCAGCTCCCGCCCGACAGGGAGGGGTGAAAAACTGTTTTTT. The full variable domain, its missing parts supplied by reference TRBV7-6 and TRBJ1-4, is GAGVSQSPRYKVTKRGQDVALRCDPISGHVSLYWYRQALGQGPEFLTYFNYEAQQDKSGLPNDRFSAERPEGSISTLTIQRTEQRDSAMYRCASSSRPTGRGEKLFFGSGTQLSVL.

This clonotype came up many times. This chain links TRBV6-1 with TRBJ2-7; TRBD1 matches at 7 bases. J lost 0 bases, V lost 8 bases, and 7 bases had no gene match. The CDR3 contains 14 residues. From germline, CDR1 is MNHNS and CDR2 SASEGT. CDR3 bases: TGTGCCAGCCTAAAGGACAGGAGCTCCTACGAGCAGTACTTC. It translates to CASLKDRSSYEQYF.

Regarding this clonotype: Given a much more abundant clone one base away, this may be a read error. The V gene is TRBV2, the J gene TRBJ1-2; no clear D gene. Germline V gene data show CDR1 as SNHLY and CDR2 as FYNNEI. CDR3 size: 14 residues. Here the CDR3 DNA reads TGTCCCAGCACCGAAACGGGTGTCGCAACGGTTTACACCTTC. This codes for CPSTETGVATVYTF.

The chain employs TRBV2 and TRBJ2-3; D gene uncertain. V gave up 11 bases and J gave up 5 bases, with 20 bases separating them. The germline gives CDR1 SNHLY, CDR2 FYNNEI. The CDR3 runs 14 residues. Written as DNA, the CDR3 is TGTGCCGTGGAGACCCATCCATATGGAGATACGCAGTATTTT. Protein product: CAVETHPYGDTQYF.

The sample holds many counts of this clonotype. This chain joins TRBV7-2 and TRBJ2-3; no definite D call. CDR1 is SGHTA and CDR2 is FQGNSA in the germline V gene. Trimming pared 5 bases from V and 6 bases from J, leaving 9 bases between. The CDR3 runs to 12 residues. The CDR3 nucleotides read TGTGCCAGCAGCCCAGTGAGGGATACGCAGTATTTT. This codes for CASSPVRDTQYF.